The TCR beta chain under discussion was sequenced for a study of blood T cell repertoires in COVID-19 (dated by TCRdb to about 2020). Looking at the study overall: Samples from collaborators originated in the United States, Italy and Spain and spanned both the acute and convalescent phases of COVID-19. The prospective study material was composed of cDNA or gDNA derived from T cells, B-cell-depleted T cells, or PBMCs. The dataset comprised deeply sampled blood TCRbeta repertoires from subjects exposed to, actively infected with, or recovered from COVID-19. A freely available public database, intended as a resource for researchers studying the immune response to SARS-CoV-2, is where the repertoires were released. The samples were drawn from the first 160 participants of the ongoing ImmuneRACE study and from roughly 1,300 subjects provided by 6 global collaborators. Nearly every sample came with metadata listing a de-identified subject ID, COVID-19 status, age in years and sex. HLA class I and class II types, where available, came from metadata supplied by the sample provider rather than from assay-based typing. The full study reports these points: The amount of clinical and demographic metadata varied by source and participant and was provided uncurated.

In the prospective study, participants were roughly 18 to 95 years old, resided in approximately 22 geographic areas of the United States, and were enrolled through a virtual design. In the prospective study, cohorts were assigned on the basis of participant-reported clinical history obtained from a screening survey and a study questionnaire. For ImmuneRACE Cohort 3, a participant was defined as recovered based on two consecutive negative NP/OP PCR tests, clearance by a healthcare professional, or resolution of symptoms. Mobile phlebotomists in the prospective study collected whole blood, serum and a nasopharyngeal or oropharyngeal swab from every participant. Additional blood draws and questionnaires over a roughly two-month period could optionally be provided by prospective study participants. Before DNA extraction, prospective study blood samples were shipped either frozen or at room temperature.

From cysteine to phenylalanine, the CDR3 is 17 amino acids long. This entry keeps only the CDR3 DNA: 51 bases, framed from base 1. Per the germline V gene (reference sequence), SGHKS is the CDR1 and YYEKEE is the CDR2. V is pruned by 4 bases and J by 3 bases, leaving 10 bases of the junction without a gene match. TCRbeta CDR3 regions were amplified from genomic DNA using the immunoSEQ Assay, a bias-controlled multiplex PCR. The authors processed their data as follows. The number of nucleated cells in each sample was estimated by amplification of reference gene primers within the assay. Sequence reads were collapsed and filtered to measure the absolute abundance of every unique TCRbeta CDR3 rearrangement. For each sample, productive Simpson clonality was calculated by taking the square root of Simpson's diversity index across productive rearrangements. TCRdb re-hosts the immuneACCESS table, in-frame sequences only. Its copies lack some clones; in the studies checked, an unresolved V gene accounts for under half of them, and the cause for the rest is not known. V and J calls and clone size are those listed in that table; D and trimming were worked out from the DNA. Here the sample has around 240,000 clones; roughly 82% occur a single time. 2% to 2.5% of the sample is in the top ten clones.

Comment on this clone: No antigen is known for it. Qualities for individual bases were not recorded, and no much larger clone is one base off.

This receptor was taken from a woman aged 50 to 60 who had recovered from COVID-19. What was sequenced was PBMCs or T cells enriched from blood (not recorded which). This chain is built from TRBV5-5 and TRBJ2-7; 13 central nucleotides agree with TRBD2. Here the CDR3 is given as CASSLEPRLAGGYEQYF. The nucleotides read TGTGCCAGCAGCCTGGAACCCCGACTAGCGGGAGGCTACGAGCAGTACTTC. Reference TRBV5-5 and TRBJ2-7 proteins supply the regions before and after the CDR3; the full variable domain is: DAGVTQSPTHLIKTRGQQVTLRCSPISGHKSVSWYQQVLGQGPQFIFQYYEKEERGRGNFPDRFSARQFPNYSSELNVNALLLGDSALYLCASSLEPRLAGGYEQYFGPGTRLTVT.